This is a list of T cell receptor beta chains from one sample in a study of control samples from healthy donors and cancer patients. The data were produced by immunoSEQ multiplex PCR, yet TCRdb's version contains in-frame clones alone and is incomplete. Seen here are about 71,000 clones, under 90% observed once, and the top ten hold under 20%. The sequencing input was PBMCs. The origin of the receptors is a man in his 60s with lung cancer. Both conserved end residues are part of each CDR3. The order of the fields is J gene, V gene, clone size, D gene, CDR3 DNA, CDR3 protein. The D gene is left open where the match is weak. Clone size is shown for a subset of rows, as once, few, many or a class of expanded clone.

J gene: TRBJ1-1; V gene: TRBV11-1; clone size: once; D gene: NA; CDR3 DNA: TGTGCCAGCAGCTTATCAGAGCAGGGGAAAGCTTTCTTT; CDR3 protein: CASSLSEQGKAFF
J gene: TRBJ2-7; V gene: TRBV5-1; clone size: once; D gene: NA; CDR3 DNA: TGCGCCAGCAGCCCTGGTGGGACGGCAGTCTACGAGCAGTACTTC; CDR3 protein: CASSPGGTAVYEQYF
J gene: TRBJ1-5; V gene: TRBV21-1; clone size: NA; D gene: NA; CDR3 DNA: TGTGCCAGCAGCACCGGGGGCAGCAATCAGCCCCAGCATTTT; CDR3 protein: CASSTGGSNQPQHF
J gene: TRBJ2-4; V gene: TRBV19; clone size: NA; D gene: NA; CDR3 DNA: TGTGCCAGTAGGCCACAGGGTGTATCCAAAAACATTCAGTACTTC; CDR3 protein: CASRPQGVSKNIQYF
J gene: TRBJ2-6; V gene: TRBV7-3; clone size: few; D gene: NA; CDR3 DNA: TGTGCCAGCAGCTTACCTGGGGCCAACGTCCTGACTTTC; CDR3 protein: CASSLPGANVLTF
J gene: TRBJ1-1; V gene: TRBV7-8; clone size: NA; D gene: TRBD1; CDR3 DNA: TGTGCCAGCAGCCCTCCGGGACAGGGGGACACTGAAGCTTTCTTT; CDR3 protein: CASSPPGQGDTEAFF
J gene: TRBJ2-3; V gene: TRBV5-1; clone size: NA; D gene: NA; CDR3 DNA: TGCGCCAGCAGCTTGGACAGGGGCACAGATACGCAGTATTTT; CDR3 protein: CASSLDRGTDTQYF
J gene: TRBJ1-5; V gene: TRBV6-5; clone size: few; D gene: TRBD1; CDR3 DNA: TGTGCCAGCAGTTCAGGACAGGGAAGCCAGCCCCAGCATTTT; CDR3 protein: CASSSGQGSQPQHF
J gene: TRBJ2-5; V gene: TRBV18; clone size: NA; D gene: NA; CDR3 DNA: TGTGCCAGCTCACTTGGACTGATGGAGACCCAGTACTTC; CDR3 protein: CASSLGLMETQYF
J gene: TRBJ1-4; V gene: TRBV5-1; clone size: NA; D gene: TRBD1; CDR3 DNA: TGCGCCAGCAGCGTCGCTTCGGGACAGAATAATGAAAAACTGTTTTTT; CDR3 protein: CASSVASGQNNEKLFF
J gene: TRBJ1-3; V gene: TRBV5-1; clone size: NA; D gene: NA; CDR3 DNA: TGCGCCAGCACAGACGGAGCAGGGAACTCTGGAAACACCATATATTTT; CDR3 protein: CASTDGAGNSGNTIYF
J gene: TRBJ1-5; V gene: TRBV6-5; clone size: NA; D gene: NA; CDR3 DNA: TGTGCCAGCAGTTACTCTCAGGGAGATCAGCCCCAGCATTTT; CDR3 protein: CASSYSQGDQPQHF
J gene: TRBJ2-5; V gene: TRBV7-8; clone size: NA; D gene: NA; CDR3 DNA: TGTGCCAGCAGCTTAGGGTACATAAGGGGGCAAGAGACCCAGTACTTC; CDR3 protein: CASSLGYIRGQETQYF
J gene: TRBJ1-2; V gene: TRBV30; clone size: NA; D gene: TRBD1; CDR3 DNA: TGTGCCTGGAATGGGGACAGGGGATATGGCTACACCTTC; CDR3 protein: CAWNGDRGYGYTF
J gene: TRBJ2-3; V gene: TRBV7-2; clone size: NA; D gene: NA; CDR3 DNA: TGTGCCAGCAGCTTAACGCTAGCCACAGATACGCAGTATTTT; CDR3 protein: CASSLTLATDTQYF